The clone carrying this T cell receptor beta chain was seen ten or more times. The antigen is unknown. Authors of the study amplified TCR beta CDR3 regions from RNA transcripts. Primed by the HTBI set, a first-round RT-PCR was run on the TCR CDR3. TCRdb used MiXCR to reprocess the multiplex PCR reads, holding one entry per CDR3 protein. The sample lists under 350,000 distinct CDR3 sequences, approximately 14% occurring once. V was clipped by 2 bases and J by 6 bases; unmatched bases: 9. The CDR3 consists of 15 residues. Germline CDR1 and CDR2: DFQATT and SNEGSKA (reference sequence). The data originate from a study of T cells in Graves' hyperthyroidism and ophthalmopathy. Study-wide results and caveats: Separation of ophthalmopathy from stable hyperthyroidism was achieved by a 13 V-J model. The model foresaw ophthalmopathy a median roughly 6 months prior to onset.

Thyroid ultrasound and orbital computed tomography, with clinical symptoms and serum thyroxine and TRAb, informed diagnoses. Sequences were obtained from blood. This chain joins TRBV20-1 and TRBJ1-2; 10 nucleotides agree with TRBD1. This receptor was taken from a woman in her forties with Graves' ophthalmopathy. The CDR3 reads CSARRGGQGRNGYTF. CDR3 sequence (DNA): TGCAGTGCTAGAAGAGGGGGACAGGGGAGGAATGGCTACACCTTC.